One sample yielded the 20 T cell receptor beta chains listed below, sequenced in a study of monozygotic twins with inflammatory bowel disease. TCRdb reprocessed the 5' RACE reads, with one entry per CDR3 protein and no DNA. The sample is made up of 440,000 or so distinct CDR3 sequences, and the top ten hold 2% to 3% of it. Material: blood. Every receptor here comes from a human donor with ulcerative colitis or Crohn's disease, or a healthy co-twin of an affected twin (not recorded which).

The chain employs TRBV6-2 or TRBV6-3 and TRBJ2-7; with no DNA, the TCRdb D assignment of TRBD2 cannot be verified. Germline loops: CDR1 MNHEY, CDR2 SVGEGT. The CDR3 is 16 amino acids. The CDR3 is CASSYGRGPSSYEQYF.

CDR3 residues: CASSPSGLAKTGELFF. The V call is TRBV7-9, the J call TRBJ2-2; the TCRdb call, TRBD2, lacks DNA for checking. The CDR3 contains 16 residues. In germline, CDR1 is SEHNR, CDR2 FQNEAQ (reference sequence).

The rearrangement joins TRBV7-8 to TRBJ2-7; TCRdb's D call of TRBD2 is untestable without DNA. The CDR3 is 15 residues long. Looked up from germline, CDR1 is SGHVS and CDR2 is FQNEAQ. CDR3 sequence reads: CASSLGATSTLEQYF.

The chain carries TRBV5-1 and TRBJ2-3. The germline gives CDR1 SGHRS, CDR2 YFSETQ. The CDR3 extends over 14 amino acids. The CDR3 sequence: CASSLVLATDTQYF.

The chain carries TRBV18 and TRBJ2-3. The CDR3 has 17 residues. From germline, CDR1 is KGHSH and CDR2 LQKENI. CDR3 in amino acids: CASSPPGKLGSTDTQYF.

The chain joins TRBV20-1 to TRBJ2-7; the TCRdb D gene call, TRBD1, has no DNA to confirm it. CDR3 length: 13 amino acids. Germline CDR1 and CDR2: DFQATT and SNEGSKA (reference sequence). CDR3 in amino acids: CSATGQASYEQYF.

V is TRBV6-5 and J is TRBJ1-5. Germline-derived CDR1 and CDR2 are MNHEY and SVGAGI. The CDR3 sequence is 15 residues long. The CDR3 spells CASSYSDNSNQPQHF.

The gene calls are TRBV11-2 and TRBJ2-5; the TCRdb call, TRBD2, lacks DNA for checking. The CDR3 loop spans 16 amino acids. CDR1 and CDR2 from the germline V gene are SGHAT and FQNNGV. The CDR3 region is CASSFLTSGGPETQYF.

The chain combines TRBV9 with TRBJ2-2. Germline lookup yields CDR1 SGDLS and CDR2 YYNGEE. The CDR3 covers 15 residues. This chain's CDR3 is CASSVGPDNAGELFF.

V is TRBV5-1 and J is TRBJ2-5; TCRdb's assignment of TRBD1 cannot be checked, as there is no DNA. CDR1 SGHRS and CDR2 YFSETQ come from the germline V gene. This CDR3 is 14 amino acids long. CDR3 in amino acids: CASKPTVTEGAQYF.

V gene TRBV5-4 combines with J gene TRBJ2-7. Germline lookup yields CDR1 SGHNT and CDR2 YYREEE (reference sequence). The CDR3 is 13 residues long. The CDR3 sequence is CASSLAGSAARYF.

V and J are TRBV10-3 and TRBJ2-7; without DNA, the TCRdb call of TRBD2 cannot be checked. CDR3 length: 12 amino acids. CDR1 and CDR2 from the germline V gene are ENHRY and SYGVKD. The CDR3 region is CAIRTSSYEQYF.

The chain employs TRBV25-1 and TRBJ1-2; checking the TCRdb D call of TRBD1 is not possible without DNA. The CDR3 has 16 residues. Germline CDR1 reads MGHDK; CDR2 reads SYGVNS. The CDR3: CASSGAQGLEGYGYTF.

V usage is TRBV3-1 and J usage is TRBJ1-1. The CDR3 has 14 amino acids. CDR1 and CDR2 (germline): LGHDT, YNNKEL (reference sequence). The CDR3 is CASSPRAGTTEAFF.

J is TRBJ2-1 and V is TRBV10-3; the D call from TCRdb, TRBD2, cannot be confirmed without DNA. Germline V gives CDR1 ENHRY, CDR2 SYGVKD. The length of the CDR3 is 18 residues. CDR3 protein: CAISDIGASRLGSNEQFF.

CDR3 amino acids: CASSLAGTSEETQYF. V usage is TRBV5-5 and J usage is TRBJ2-5; TCRdb's assignment of TRBD2 cannot be checked, as there is no DNA. This CDR3 has 15 residues. Per the germline V gene, CDR1 is SGHKS and CDR2 is YYEKEE (reference sequence). The full variable domain, rest sourced from reference TRBV5-5 and TRBJ2-5, is DAGVTQSPTHLIKTRGQQVTLRCSPISGHKSVSWYQQVLGQGPQFIFQYYEKEERGRGNFPDRFSARQFPNYSSELNVNALLLGDSALYLCASSLAGTSEETQYFGPGTRLLVL.

V is TRBV5-4 and J is TRBJ1-3; the TCRdb call, TRBD1, lacks DNA for checking. This CDR3 has 15 residues. Germline assignment: CDR1 SGHNT and CDR2 YYREEE (reference sequence). CDR3 protein: CASTKQGRSGNTIYF. Using reference TRBV5-4 and TRBJ1-3 for the parts outside the CDR3, the full variable domain is ETGVTQSPTHLIKTRGQQVTLRCSSQSGHNTVSWYQQALGQGPQFIFQYYREEENGRGNFPPRFSGLQFPNYSSELNVNALELDDSALYLCASTKQGRSGNTIYFGEGSWLTVV.

The chain links TRBV12-3 or TRBV12-4 to TRBJ1-2. The CDR3 length is 15 residues. CDR3 amino acids: CASSPSIVRTGGYTF.

This rearrangement joins TRBV5-1 to TRBJ2-2. This CDR3 region has 12 residues. Germline V CDR1 and CDR2: SGHRS, YFSETQ. The CDR3 is CASTQYTGELFF.

This chain joins TRBV3-1 and TRBJ2-2; TCRdb designates TRBD2, a call that cannot be tested without DNA. CDR3 length: 15 amino acids. The germline V gene encodes CDR1 LGHDT and CDR2 YNNKEL (reference sequence). This chain's CDR3 is CASSQGGRSTGELFF. Full variable domain (missing parts from reference TRBV3-1 and TRBJ2-2): DTAVSQTPKYLVTQMGNDKSIKCEQNLGHDTMYWYKQDSKKFLKIMFSYNNKELIINETVPNRFSPKSPDKAHLNLHINSLELGDSAVYFCASSQGGRSTGELFFGEGSRLTVL.